This T cell receptor beta chain was recovered during a study of cytomegalovirus exposure and HLA in healthy donors. Findings and caveats of the study: Immune exposure data for these donors was limited to CMV serostatus. Most likely, a cluster of highly shared sequence variants arose as a sequencing artifact. Later analysis associated a missense DCLRE1C variant with TCR beta V- and J-gene trimming.

About this clone: Its antigen remains unknown.

In the PCR, 60 Vbeta and 13 Jbeta primers were used. Method: immunoSEQ multiplex PCR; TCRdb's copy keeps in-frame clones and lacks some. The sample lists tens of thousands of clones, under 80% occurring once. CDR1 is LGHNA, CDR2 YSLEER, per germline. The CDR3 has 15 amino acids. Trimming stripped 0 bases from V and 3 bases from J, with 9 bases between. Sequenced input: PBMCs. The receptor's source is a man younger than 45 in good health and CMV-seropositive. This chain links TRBV4-3 with TRBJ1-3; possibly TRBD1 for D (5 bases). The CDR3 DNA sequence: TGCGCCAGCAGCCAAGATGGGACTCTTGGAAACACCATATATTTT. Amino acids: CASSQDGTLGNTIYF.